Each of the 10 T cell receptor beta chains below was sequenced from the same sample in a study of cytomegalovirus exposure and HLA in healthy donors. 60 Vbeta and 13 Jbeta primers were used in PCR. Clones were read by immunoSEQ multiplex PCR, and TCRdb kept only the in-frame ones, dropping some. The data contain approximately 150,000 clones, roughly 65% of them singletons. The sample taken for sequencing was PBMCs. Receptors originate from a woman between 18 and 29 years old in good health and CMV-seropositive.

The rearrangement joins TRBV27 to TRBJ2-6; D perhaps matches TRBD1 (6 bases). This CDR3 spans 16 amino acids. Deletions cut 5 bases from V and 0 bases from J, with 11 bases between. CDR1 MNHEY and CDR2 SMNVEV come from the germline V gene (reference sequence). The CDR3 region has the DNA TGTGCCAGCAGTCAGGGGACCGTCTCTGGGGCCAACGTCCTGACTTTC. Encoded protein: CASSQGTVSGANVLTF.

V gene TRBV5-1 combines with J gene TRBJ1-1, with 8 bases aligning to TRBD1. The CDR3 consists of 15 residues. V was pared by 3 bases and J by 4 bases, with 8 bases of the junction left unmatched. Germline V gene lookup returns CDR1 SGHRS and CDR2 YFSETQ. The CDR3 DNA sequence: TGCGCCAGCAGCTCAACGATTGGACAGGGCACTGAAGCTTTCTTT. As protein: CASSSTIGQGTEAFF. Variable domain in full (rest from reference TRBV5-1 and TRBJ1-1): KAGVTQTPRYLIKTRGQQVTLSCSPISGHRSVSWYQQTPGQGLQFLFEYFSETQRNKGNFPGRFSGRQFSNSRSEMNVSTLELGDSALYLCASSSTIGQGTEAFFGQGTRLTVV.

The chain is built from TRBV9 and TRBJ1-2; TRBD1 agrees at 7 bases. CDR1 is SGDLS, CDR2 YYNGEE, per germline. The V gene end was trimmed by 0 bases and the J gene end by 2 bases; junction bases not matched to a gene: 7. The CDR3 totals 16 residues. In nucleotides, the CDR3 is TGTGCCAGCAGCGTAGGAGGACAGGCGGTAAACTATGGCTACACCTTC. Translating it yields CASSVGGQAVNYGYTF.

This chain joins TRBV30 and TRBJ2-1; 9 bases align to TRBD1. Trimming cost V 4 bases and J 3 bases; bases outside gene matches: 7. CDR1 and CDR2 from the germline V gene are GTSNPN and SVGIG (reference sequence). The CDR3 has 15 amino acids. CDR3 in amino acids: CAWMAGTGIYNEQFF. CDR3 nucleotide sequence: TGTGCCTGGATGGCCGGGACAGGGATCTACAATGAGCAGTTCTTC. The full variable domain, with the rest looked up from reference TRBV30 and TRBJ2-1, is SQTIHQWPATLVQPVGSPLSLECTVEGTSNPNLYWYRQAAGRGLQLLFYSVGIGQISSEVPQNLSASRPQDRQFILSSKKLLLSDSGFYLCAWMAGTGIYNEQFFGPGTRLTVL.

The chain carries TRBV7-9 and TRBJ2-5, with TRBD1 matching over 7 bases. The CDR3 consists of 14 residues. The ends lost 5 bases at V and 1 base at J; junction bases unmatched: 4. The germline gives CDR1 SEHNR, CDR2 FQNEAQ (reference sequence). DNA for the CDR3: TGTGCCAGCAGCACGGGACAGCTCCAAGAGACCCAGTACTTC. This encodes CASSTGQLQETQYF.

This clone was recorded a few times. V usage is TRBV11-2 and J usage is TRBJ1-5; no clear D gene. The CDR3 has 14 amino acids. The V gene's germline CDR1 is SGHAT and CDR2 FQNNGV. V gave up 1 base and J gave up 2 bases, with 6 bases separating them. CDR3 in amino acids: CASSLGSGNQPQHF. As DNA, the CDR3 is TGTGCCAGCAGCTTAGGGTCGGGCAATCAGCCCCAGCATTTT.

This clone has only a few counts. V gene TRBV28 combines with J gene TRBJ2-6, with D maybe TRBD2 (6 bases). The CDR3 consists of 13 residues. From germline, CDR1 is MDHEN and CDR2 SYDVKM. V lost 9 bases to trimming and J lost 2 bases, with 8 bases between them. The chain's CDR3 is CASRGAGANVLTF. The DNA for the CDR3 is TGTGCCAGTCGCGGGGCTGGGGCCAACGTCCTGACTTTC.

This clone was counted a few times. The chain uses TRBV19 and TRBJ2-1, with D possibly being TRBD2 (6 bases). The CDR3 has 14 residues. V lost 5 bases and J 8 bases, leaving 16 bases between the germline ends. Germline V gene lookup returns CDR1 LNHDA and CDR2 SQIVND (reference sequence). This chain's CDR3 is CASSAGLRGYEQFF. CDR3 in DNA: TGTGCCAGTAGTGCGGGACTCCGCGGGTATGAGCAGTTCTTC. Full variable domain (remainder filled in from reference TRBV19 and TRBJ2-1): DGGITQSPKYLFRKEGQNVTLSCEQNLNHDAMYWYRQDPGQGLRLIYYSQIVNDFQKGDIAEGYSVSREKKESFPLTVTSAQKNPTAFYLCASSAGLRGYEQFFGPGTRLTVL.

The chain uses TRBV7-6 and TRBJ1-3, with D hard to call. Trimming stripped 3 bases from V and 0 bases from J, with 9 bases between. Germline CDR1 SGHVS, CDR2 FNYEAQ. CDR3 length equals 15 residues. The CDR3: CASSLGGGSGNTIYF. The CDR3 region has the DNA TGTGCCAGCAGCTTGGGAGGTGGCTCTGGAAACACCATATATTTT. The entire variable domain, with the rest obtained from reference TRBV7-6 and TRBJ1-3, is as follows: GAGVSQSPRYKVTKRGQDVALRCDPISGHVSLYWYRQALGQGPEFLTYFNYEAQQDKSGLPNDRFSAERPEGSISTLTIQRTEQRDSAMYRCASSLGGGSGNTIYFGEGSWLTVV.

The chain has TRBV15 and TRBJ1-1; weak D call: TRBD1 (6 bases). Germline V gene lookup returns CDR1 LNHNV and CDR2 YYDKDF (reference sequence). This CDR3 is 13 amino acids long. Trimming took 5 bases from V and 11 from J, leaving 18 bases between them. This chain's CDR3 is CATSGRDTIKAFF. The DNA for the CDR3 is TGTGCCACCAGCGGAAGGGACACCATCAAGGCTTTCTTT. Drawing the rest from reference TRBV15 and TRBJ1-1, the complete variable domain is DAMVIQNPRYQVTQFGKPVTLSCSQTLNHNVMYWYQQKSSQAPKLLFHYYDKDFNNEADTPDNFQSRRPNTSFCFLDIRSPGLGDTAMYLCATSGRDTIKAFFGQGTRLTVV.